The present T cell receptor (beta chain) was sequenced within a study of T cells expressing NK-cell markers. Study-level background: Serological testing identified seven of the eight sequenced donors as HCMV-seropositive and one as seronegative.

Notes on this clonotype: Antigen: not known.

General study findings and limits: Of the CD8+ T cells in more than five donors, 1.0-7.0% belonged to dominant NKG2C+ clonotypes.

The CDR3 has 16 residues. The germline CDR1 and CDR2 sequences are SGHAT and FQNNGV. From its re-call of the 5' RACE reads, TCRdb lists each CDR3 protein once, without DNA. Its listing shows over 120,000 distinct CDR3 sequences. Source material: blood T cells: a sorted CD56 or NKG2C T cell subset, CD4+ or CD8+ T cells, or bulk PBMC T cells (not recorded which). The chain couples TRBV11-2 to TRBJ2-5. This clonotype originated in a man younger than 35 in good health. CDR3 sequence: CASSLRSLRVQETQYF. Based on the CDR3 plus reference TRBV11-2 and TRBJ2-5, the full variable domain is EAGVAQSPRYKIIEKRQSVAFWCNPISGHATLYWYQQILGQGPKLLIQFQNNGVVDDSQLPKDRFSAERLKGVDSTLKIQPAKLEDSAVYLCASSLRSLRVQETQYFGPGTRLLVL.